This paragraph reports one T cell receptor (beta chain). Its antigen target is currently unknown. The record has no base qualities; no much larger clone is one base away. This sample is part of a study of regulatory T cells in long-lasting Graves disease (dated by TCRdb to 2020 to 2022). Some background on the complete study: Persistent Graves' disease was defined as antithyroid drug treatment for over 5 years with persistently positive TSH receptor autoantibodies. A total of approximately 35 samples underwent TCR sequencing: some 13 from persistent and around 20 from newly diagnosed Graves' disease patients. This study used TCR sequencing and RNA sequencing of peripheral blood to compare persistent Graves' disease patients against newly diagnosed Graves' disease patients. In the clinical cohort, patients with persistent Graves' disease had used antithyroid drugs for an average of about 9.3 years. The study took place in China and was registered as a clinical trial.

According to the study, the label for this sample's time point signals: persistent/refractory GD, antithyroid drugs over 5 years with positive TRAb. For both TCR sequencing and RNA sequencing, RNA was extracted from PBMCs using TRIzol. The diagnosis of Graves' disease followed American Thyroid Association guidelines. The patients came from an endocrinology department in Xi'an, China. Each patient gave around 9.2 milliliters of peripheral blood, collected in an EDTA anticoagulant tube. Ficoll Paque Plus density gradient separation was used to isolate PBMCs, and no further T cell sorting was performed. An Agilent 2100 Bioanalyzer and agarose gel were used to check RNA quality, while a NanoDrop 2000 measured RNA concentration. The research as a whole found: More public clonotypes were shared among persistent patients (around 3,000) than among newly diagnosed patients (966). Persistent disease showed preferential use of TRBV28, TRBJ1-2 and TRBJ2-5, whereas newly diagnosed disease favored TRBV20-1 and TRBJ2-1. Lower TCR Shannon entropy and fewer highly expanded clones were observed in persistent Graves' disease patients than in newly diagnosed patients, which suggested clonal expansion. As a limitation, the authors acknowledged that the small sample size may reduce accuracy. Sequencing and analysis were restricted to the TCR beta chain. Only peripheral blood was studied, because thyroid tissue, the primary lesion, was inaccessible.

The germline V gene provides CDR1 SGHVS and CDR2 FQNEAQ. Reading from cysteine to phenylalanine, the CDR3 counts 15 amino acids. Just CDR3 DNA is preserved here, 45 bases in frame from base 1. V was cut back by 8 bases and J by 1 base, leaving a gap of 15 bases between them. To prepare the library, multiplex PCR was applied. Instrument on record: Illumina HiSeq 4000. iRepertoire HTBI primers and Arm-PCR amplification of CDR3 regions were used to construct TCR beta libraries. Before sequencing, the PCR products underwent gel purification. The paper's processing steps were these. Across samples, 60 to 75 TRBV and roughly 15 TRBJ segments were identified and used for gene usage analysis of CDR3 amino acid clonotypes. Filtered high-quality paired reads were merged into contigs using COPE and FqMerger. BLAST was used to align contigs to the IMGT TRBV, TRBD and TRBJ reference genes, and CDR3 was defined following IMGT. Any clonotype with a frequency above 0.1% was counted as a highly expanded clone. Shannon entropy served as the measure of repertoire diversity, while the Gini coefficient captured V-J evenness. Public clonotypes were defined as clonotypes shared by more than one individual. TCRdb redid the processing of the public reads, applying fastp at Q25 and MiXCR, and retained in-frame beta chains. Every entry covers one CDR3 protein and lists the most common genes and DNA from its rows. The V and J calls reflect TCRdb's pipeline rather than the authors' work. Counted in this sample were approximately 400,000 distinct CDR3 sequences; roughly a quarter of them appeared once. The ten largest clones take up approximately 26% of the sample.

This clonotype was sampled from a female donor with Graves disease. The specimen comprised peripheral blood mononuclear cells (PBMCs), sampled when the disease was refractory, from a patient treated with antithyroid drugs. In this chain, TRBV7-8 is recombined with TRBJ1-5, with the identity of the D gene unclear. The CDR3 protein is CASGHGEKSNQPQHF. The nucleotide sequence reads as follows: TGTGCCAGCGGCCACGGGGAGAAAAGCAATCAGCCCCAGCATTTT. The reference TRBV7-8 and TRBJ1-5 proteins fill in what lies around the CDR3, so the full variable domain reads GAGVSQSPRYKVAKRGQDVALRCDPISGHVSLFWYQQALGQGPEFLTYFQNEAQLDKSGLPSDRFFAERPEGSVSTLKIQRTQQEDSAVYLCASGHGEKSNQPQHFGDGTRLSIL.